Sequencing of this T cell receptor beta chain was carried out in a study of spatial heterogeneity in lung cancer. Study background: Detection consistently yielded more beta chains than alpha chains.

There are 15 residues in the CDR3. The V gene's germline CDR1 is SGHTA and CDR2 FQGNSA. Trimming removed 5 bases at V and 1 base at J, with 14 bases between. Sample time point: sample taken at primary tumor resection. Patients with untreated early-stage non-small cell lung cancer, numbering around 72, were the donors. TCRs were sequenced from unsorted whole RNA of tumor, nontumor lung or PBMC. TCRdb re-derived calls from the 5' RACE reads in MiXCR, one entry per CDR3 protein. The table records approximately 92,000 distinct CDR3 sequences, approximately 12% of them present only once. This chain links TRBV7-2 with TRBJ2-5; D might be TRBD1 or TRBD2, each matching 6 bases. The specimen was PBMCs, collected at surgery. The sequence was collected from a male donor with early-stage non-small cell lung cancer. CDR3 protein: CASSTWGALQETQYF. In DNA form, the CDR3 reads TGTGCCAGCAGCACATGGGGGGCCCTCCAAGAGACCCAGTACTTC. The variable domain in full, with the rest retrieved from reference TRBV7-2 and TRBJ2-5, is GAGVSQSPSNKVTEKGKDVELRCDPISGHTALYWYRQSLGQGLEFLIYFQGNSAPDKSGLPSDRFSAERTGGSVSTLTIQRTQQEDSAVYLCASSTWGALQETQYFGPGTRLLVL.